Presented here are 25 T cell receptor beta chains from one specimen sequenced in a study of shared clonotypes between healthy human individuals. This table comes from immunoSEQ multiplex PCR, and its TCRdb copy is limited to in-frame clones, with some not included. The sample has some 1 million clones, roughly 75% seen once. The source material was memory CD4+ T cells sorted from blood. This sample's subset: CD45RA-negative fraction. The receptor source for this set is a man aged 18 to 30 in good health.

This chain joins TRBV6-6 and TRBJ2-3, with D tentatively TRBD1 (7 bases). This CDR3 comprises 15 residues. Germline V gene sequence: CDR1 MNHNY, CDR2 SVGAGI (reference sequence). Trimming pared 6 bases from V and 5 bases from J, leaving 18 bases between. The CDR3 nucleotides are TGTGCCAGCAGCCCGAATCAGGGGGGACAAGATACGCAGTATTTT. This codes for CASSPNQGGQDTQYF.

The rearrangement joins TRBV28 to TRBJ1-4, with 8 nucleotides matching TRBD1. The CDR3 runs 15 residues. The germline gives CDR1 MDHEN, CDR2 SYDVKM. After removal of 5 bases from V and 7 bases from J, the junction contained 9 bases not matched to a gene. The chain's CDR3 is CASSPPRGLGEKLFF. CDR3 in DNA: TGTGCCAGCAGTCCCCCCAGGGGGCTCGGTGAAAAACTGTTTTTT. Drawing the rest from reference TRBV28 and TRBJ1-4, the complete variable domain is DVKVTQSSRYLVKRTGEKVFLECVQDMDHENMFWYRQDPGLGLRLIYFSYDVKMKEKGDIPEGYSVSREKKERFSLILESASTNQTSMYLCASSPPRGLGEKLFFGSGTQLSVL.

This clone occurred once. The chain carries TRBV2 and TRBJ1-5, with D perhaps TRBD1 (5 bases). The CDR3 spans 15 residues. Trimming cost V 3 bases and J 4 bases, with 13 bases left between them. Germline V CDR1 and CDR2: SNHLY, FYNNEI. The CDR3 DNA follows: TGTGCCAGCAGTGAGGCAGGGAGAAGGAATCAGCCCCAGCATTTT. Translating it yields CASSEAGRRNQPQHF.

The gene calls are TRBV4-2 and TRBJ2-1; 7 nucleotides agree with TRBD2. The CDR3 has 14 residues. J was trimmed by 13 bases and V by 0 bases; bases with no gene match: 9. Germline V gives CDR1 LGHNA, CDR2 YNFKEQ. CDR3 DNA: TGTGCCAGCAGCCAAGATCGGCTGCTAGCGGAACAGTTCTTC. This gives the protein CASSQDRLLAEQFF.

The V gene is TRBV19, the J gene TRBJ2-3, with TRBD2 identical over 9 bases. CDR1 LNHDA and CDR2 SQIVND come from the germline V gene (reference sequence). The trim removed 4 bases at V and 0 bases at J, leaving 2 bases unmatched. The CDR3 totals 15 residues. CDR3 amino acids: CASSKGTSSTDTQYF. In DNA, the CDR3 is TGTGCCAGTAGTAAGGGGACTAGCAGCACAGATACGCAGTATTTT.

This chain joins TRBV6-1 and TRBJ2-7, with 9 bases matching TRBD2. Per the germline V gene, CDR1 is MNHNS and CDR2 is SASEGT. J was trimmed by 4 bases and V by 3 bases; bases with no gene match: 16. The CDR3 runs to 18 residues. This chain's CDR3 is CASSDPLDPSGKGYEQYF. CDR3 sequence (DNA): TGTGCCAGCAGTGACCCGTTGGATCCTAGCGGGAAGGGGTACGAGCAGTACTTC.

This clone was detected once. The genes are TRBV28 and TRBJ1-2, with D perhaps TRBD1 (5 bases). V shed 7 bases and J shed 4 bases, with 10 bases lying between them. This CDR3 has 12 residues. Germline V gene data show CDR1 as MDHEN and CDR2 as SYDVKM. The CDR3 spells CASNEGIYGYTF. CDR3 coding DNA: TGTGCCAGCAACGAGGGGATCTATGGCTACACCTTC.

Worth noting for this clone: The junction differs from germline at one of its ends, possibly a read error. V and J are TRBV7-7 and TRBJ2-5; no clear D. CDR1 is SSHAT and CDR2 is FNYEAQ in the germline V gene (reference sequence). This CDR3 is built from 13 residues. This chain's CDR3 is CASSKGRQETQYF. CDR3 sequence (DNA): TGTGCTAGCAGCAAAGGACGGCAAGAGACCCAGTACTTC.

This chain joins TRBV5-1 and TRBJ1-4, with D possibly being TRBD1 (5 bases). The V gene lost 0 bases and the J gene lost 2 bases, with 11 bases spanning the gap. The CDR3 runs 16 residues. Germline CDR1 and CDR2: SGHRS and YFSETQ. The CDR3: CASSLVGASTNEKLFF. CDR3 nucleotides: TGCGCCAGCAGCTTGGTCGGGGCTTCGACTAATGAAAAACTGTTTTTT.

The sample holds a few counts of this clone. This chain joins TRBV2 and TRBJ2-3; D gene ambiguous. V dropped 6 bases and J dropped 2 bases, with 6 bases sitting between them. Per germline, CDR1 SNHLY and CDR2 FYNNEI. The CDR3 contains 12 residues. CDR3 residues: CASRLNTDTQYF. CDR3 coding DNA: TGTGCCAGCAGACTCAACACAGATACGCAGTATTTT.

The genes are TRBV28 and TRBJ1-2; D remains unclear. Germline CDR1 MDHEN, CDR2 SYDVKM. The CDR3 has 13 amino acids. Trimming removed 4 bases from V and 8 bases from J, with 14 bases in between. The CDR3: CASSYSGSRGYTF. The DNA for the CDR3 is TGTGCCAGCAGTTACTCGGGGAGCAGGGGCTACACCTTC.

This clone has only one observation. The CDR3 nucleotides are TGTGCCAGCAGCTCCCAGGGGCTAATGAACACTGAAGCTTTCTTT. Protein sequence: CASSSQGLMNTEAFF. The chain couples TRBV5-6 to TRBJ1-1; D perhaps matches TRBD1 (6 bases). CDR1 is SGHDT, CDR2 YYEEEE, per germline. Trimming removed 3 bases at V and 0 bases at J, with 12 bases between. This CDR3 has 15 amino acids.

The chain uses TRBV5-1 and TRBJ2-3; 9 positions agree with TRBD2. Germline CDR1 SGHRS, CDR2 YFSETQ. The CDR3 contains 15 residues. Losses at the gene ends were 4 bases for V and 5 bases for J; bases not matched to a gene: 8. The CDR3 bases are TGCGCCAGCAGCCGGTCTAGCGGGACACAAGATACGCAGTATTTT. It encodes CASSRSSGTQDTQYF.

This clone was counted many times. The rearrangement uses TRBV27 and TRBJ2-2; 9 positions match TRBD1. Germline V CDR1 and CDR2: MNHEY, SMNVEV (reference sequence). V dropped 0 bases and J dropped 7; count of bases not matched to a gene: 12. This CDR3 is 18 amino acids long. The CDR3 reads CASSLSGQGLESGGELFF. The CDR3 DNA is TGTGCCAGCAGTTTATCGGGACAGGGTCTAGAGTCGGGCGGGGAGCTGTTTTTT.

This clone was found a few times. The V and J genes are TRBV29-1 and TRBJ2-5; D is uncertain. Germline CDR1 is SQVTM and CDR2 is ANQGSEA. V lost 3 bases to trimming and J lost 1 base, with 3 bases between them. The CDR3 consists of 11 residues. The CDR3 spells CSVDPQETQYF. For the CDR3, the DNA is TGCAGCGTTGACCCCCAAGAGACCCAGTACTTC. The complete variable domain, with remaining parts taken from reference TRBV29-1 and TRBJ2-5, reads SAVISQKPSRDICQRGTSLTIQCQVDSQVTMMFWYRQQPGQSLTLIATANQGSEATYESGFVIDKFPISRPNLTFSTLTVSNMSPEDSSIYLCSVDPQETQYFGPGTRLLVL.

This chain links TRBV5-1 with TRBJ2-7; D possibly corresponds to TRBD2 (5 bases). The V and J ends lost 0 bases and 2 bases respectively, with 21 bases between them. CDR1 SGHRS and CDR2 YFSETQ come from the germline V gene. This CDR3 has 18 residues. This CDR3 is CASSLDLEATRRTYEQYF. In DNA, the CDR3 is TGCGCCAGCAGCTTGGACCTGGAGGCGACCCGAAGAACCTACGAGCAGTACTTC.

This clone appeared a few times. The chain employs TRBV2 and TRBJ1-2; 9 nucleotides align to TRBD1. Germline CDR1 reads SNHLY; CDR2 reads FYNNEI. The CDR3 has 14 amino acids. After removal of 7 bases from V and 4 bases from J, the junction contained 7 bases not matched to a gene. CDR3 bases: TGTGCCAGCATTCAGGGACAGGGAAGCTATGGCTACACCTTC. As protein: CASIQGQGSYGYTF.

Comment on this clone: The likely explanation is a read error, given a far larger clone one base away. The rearrangement links TRBV2 to TRBJ2-3, with unresolved D. The length of the CDR3 is 12 residues. CDR1 is SNHLY, CDR2 FYNNEI, per germline. V dropped 6 bases and J dropped 1 base, with 5 bases sitting between them. The CDR3 reads CASSWGTDTQYF. The CDR3 nucleotides read TGTGCCAGCAGCTGGGGCACAGATACGCAGTATTTT.

The gene calls are TRBV9 and TRBJ2-5; 12 positions agree with TRBD2. J was trimmed by 5 bases and V by 6 bases; bases with no gene match: 11. The V gene's germline CDR1 is SGDLS and CDR2 YYNGEE. There are 16 residues in the CDR3. The CDR3, as DNA: TGTGCCAGCACCCCCGGCCTAGCGGGGGGGCAGGAGACCCAGTACTTC. This sequence encodes CASTPGLAGGQETQYF.

V gene TRBV15 combines with J gene TRBJ2-7; 7 bases align to TRBD2. The V segment lost 0 bases and the J segment 2 bases; nucleotides outside the gene matches: 10. CDR3 size: 17 residues. In germline, CDR1 is LNHNV, CDR2 YYDKDF (reference sequence). DNA for the CDR3: TGTGCCACCAGCAGAGATTTACAGGCTAGCGGTACCTACGAGCAGTACTTC. Encoded protein: CATSRDLQASGTYEQYF.

This clone was seen more than once but under ten times. The V call is TRBV7-9, the J call TRBJ1-4; D is unclear. Trimming pared 5 bases from V and 3 bases from J, leaving 10 bases between. The length of the CDR3 is 14 residues. Germline loops: CDR1 SEHNR, CDR2 FQNEAQ (reference sequence). The CDR3 nucleotides read TGTGCCAGCAGCAGCCGGGCCTCTAATGAAAAACTGTTTTTT. Amino acids: CASSSRASNEKLFF.

With regard to this clone: Other DNA sequences of this sample code for an identical CDR3. The chain couples TRBV6-5 to TRBJ2-2, with D maybe TRBD2 (6 bases). This CDR3 spans 13 amino acids. Germline CDR1 and CDR2: MNHEY and SVGAGI. V dropped 7 bases and J dropped 2 bases, with 8 bases sitting between them. The CDR3 region has the DNA TGTGCCAGCATTAGCGGAAACACCGGGGAGCTGTTTTTT. It is translated as CASISGNTGELFF.

This chain uses TRBV6-4 with TRBJ1-6, with 9 bases that match TRBD1. Germline trimming cut 5 bases from V and 8 bases from J; bases unmatched to any gene: 4. The CDR3 covers 14 residues. Germline values: CDR1 MRHNA, CDR2 SNTAGT. The CDR3 sequence is CASSLGQGYSPLHF. The CDR3 DNA sequence: TGTGCCAGCAGTCTTGGACAGGGGTATTCACCCCTCCACTTT.

The J gene is TRBJ2-3, the V gene TRBV5-4; TRBD2 matches at 7 bases. This CDR3 comprises 16 residues. V lost 4 bases and J lost 4; bases outside the gene matches: 12. Germline V gene sequence: CDR1 SGHNT, CDR2 YYREEE (reference sequence). CDR3 residues: CASSGPSGGRADTQYF. In DNA, the CDR3 is TGTGCCAGCAGCGGACCGTCGGGAGGCAGGGCAGATACGCAGTATTTT.

This clone has at least ten counts. The chain uses TRBV20-1 and TRBJ1-1; D unclear. The CDR3 is made up of 11 amino acids. The germline gives CDR1 DFQATT, CDR2 SNEGSKA (reference sequence). Deletions cut 5 bases from V and 1 base from J, with 5 bases between. CDR3 protein: CSAVQNTEAFF. CDR3 sequence (DNA): TGCAGTGCTGTACAGAACACTGAAGCTTTCTTT.